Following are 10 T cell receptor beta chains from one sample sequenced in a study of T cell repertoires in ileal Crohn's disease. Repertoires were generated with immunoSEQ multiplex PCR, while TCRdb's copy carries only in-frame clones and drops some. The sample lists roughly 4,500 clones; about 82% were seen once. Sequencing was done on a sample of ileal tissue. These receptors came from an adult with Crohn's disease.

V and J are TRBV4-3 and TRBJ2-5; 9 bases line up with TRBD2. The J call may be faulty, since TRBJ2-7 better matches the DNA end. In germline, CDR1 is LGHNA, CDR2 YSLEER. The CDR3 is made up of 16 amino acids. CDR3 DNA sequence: TGCGCCAGCAGCCAAGATTCGGGCGGGAGGGCTAACGAGCAGTACTTC. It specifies CASSQDSGGRANEQYF.

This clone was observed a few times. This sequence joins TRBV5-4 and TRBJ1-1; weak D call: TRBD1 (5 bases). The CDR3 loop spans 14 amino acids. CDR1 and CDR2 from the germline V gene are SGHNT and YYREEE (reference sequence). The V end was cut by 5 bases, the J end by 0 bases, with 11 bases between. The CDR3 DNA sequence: TGTGCCAGCAGACCCTGGGGGGTGAACACTGAAGCTTTCTTT. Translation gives CASRPWGVNTEAFF.

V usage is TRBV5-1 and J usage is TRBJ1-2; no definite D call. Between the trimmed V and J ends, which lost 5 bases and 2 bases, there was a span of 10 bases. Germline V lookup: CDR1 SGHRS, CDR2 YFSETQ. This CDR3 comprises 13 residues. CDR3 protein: CASRSEVNYGYTF. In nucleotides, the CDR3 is TGCGCCAGCAGGTCTGAGGTGAACTATGGCTACACCTTC.

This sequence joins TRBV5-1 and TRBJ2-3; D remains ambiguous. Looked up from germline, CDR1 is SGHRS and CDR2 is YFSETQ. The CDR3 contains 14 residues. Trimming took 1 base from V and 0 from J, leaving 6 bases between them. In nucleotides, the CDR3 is TGCGCCAGCAGCTTGACTGCTAGCACAGATACGCAGTATTTT. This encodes CASSLTASTDTQYF.

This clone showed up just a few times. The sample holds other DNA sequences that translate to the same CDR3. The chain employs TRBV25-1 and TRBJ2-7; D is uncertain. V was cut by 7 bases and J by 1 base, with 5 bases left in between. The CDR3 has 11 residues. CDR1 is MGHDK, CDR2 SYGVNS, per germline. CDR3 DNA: TGTGCCAGCACCCATTCCTACGAGCAGTACTTC. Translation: CASTHSYEQYF.

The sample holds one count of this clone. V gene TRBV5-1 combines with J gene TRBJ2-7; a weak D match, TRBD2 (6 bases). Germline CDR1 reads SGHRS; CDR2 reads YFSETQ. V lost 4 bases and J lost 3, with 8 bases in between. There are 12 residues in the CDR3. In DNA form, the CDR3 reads TGCGCCAGCAGCGCCGGGAGCTACGAGCAGTACTTC. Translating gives CASSAGSYEQYF.

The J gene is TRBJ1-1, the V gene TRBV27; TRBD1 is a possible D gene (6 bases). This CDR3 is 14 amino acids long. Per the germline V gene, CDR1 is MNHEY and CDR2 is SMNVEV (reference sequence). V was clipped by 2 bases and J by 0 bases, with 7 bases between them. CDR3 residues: CASSLRQVNTEAFF. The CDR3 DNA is TGTGCCAGCAGTTTAAGACAGGTGAACACTGAAGCTTTCTTT.

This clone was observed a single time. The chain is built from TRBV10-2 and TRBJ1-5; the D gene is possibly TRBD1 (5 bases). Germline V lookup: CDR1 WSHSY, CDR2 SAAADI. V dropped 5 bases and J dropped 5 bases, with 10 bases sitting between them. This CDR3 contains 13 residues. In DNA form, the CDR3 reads TGCGCCAGCAGTCTAGACAGCTATCAGCCCCAGCATTTT. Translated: CASSLDSYQPQHF.

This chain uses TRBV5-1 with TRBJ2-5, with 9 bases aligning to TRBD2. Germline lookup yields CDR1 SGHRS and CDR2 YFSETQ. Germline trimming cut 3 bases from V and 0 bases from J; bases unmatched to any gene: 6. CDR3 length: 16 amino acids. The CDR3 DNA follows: TGCGCCAGCAGCTGGGGGCGGGGGGGCCACCAAGAGACCCAGTACTTC. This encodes CASSWGRGGHQETQYF.

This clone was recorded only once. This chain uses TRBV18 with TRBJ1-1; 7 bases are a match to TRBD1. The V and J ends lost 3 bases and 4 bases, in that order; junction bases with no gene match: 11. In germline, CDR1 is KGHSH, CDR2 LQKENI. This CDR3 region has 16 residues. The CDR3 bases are TGTGCCAGCTCACCTGGCTTAGCAGGGGGGTTCACTGAAGCTTTCTTT. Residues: CASSPGLAGGFTEAFF.